The present entry profiles one TCR beta chain with its context. This record comes from a study of blood T cell repertoires in COVID-19. The wider study: Specimens from acute and convalescent COVID-19 originated in the United States, Italy and Spain.

How the authors handled the data: Amplification with reference gene primers provided the estimates of nucleated cell counts. The protocol was immunoSEQ multiplex PCR, while the TCRdb copy is restricted to in-frame clones and leaves out a portion. For V, J and clone size, that table is used; D and trimming come from the DNA. The sample has about 400,000 clones, over 85% seen once; the top ten hold 1.5% to 2%. Donors were grouped by their self-reported clinical history. Cohort 3 recovered donors had two negative PCRs, clearance, or symptom resolution. The CDR3 length is 16 residues. CDR1 is MNHEY, CDR2 SMNVEV, per germline (reference sequence). Trimming removed 3 bases from V and 4 bases from J; junction bases left unmatched: 7.

J is TRBJ1-5 and V is TRBV27, with 9 positions matching TRBD1. The receptor's source is a woman in her twenties or thirties who had recovered from COVID-19. The sample was PBMCs or T cells enriched from blood (not recorded which). CDR3 amino acids: CASSFSGQGRNQPQHF. Here the CDR3 DNA reads TGTGCCAGCAGTTTTTCTGGACAGGGGAGGAATCAGCCCCAGCATTTT.